The 8 T cell receptor beta chains listed next were all sequenced from one sample in a study of blood T cells in healthy people across ages. A second PCR, run for roughly 7 to 11 cycles, used a sample-barcoded 5' primer plus a J-beta primer mix. TCRdb processed the 5' RACE reads anew with MiXCR; each CDR3 protein has one entry. This sample has about 1.5 million distinct CDR3 sequences; around two fifths occur once, and the top ten carry roughly 8.2%. Sequences were obtained from blood. The origin of the receptors is a woman under 30 in good health.

This clonotype was observed a handful of times. The J gene is TRBJ1-5, the V gene TRBV20-1, with TRBD1 matching over 9 bases. V trimming: 2 bases; J trimming: 8 bases; junction bases outside the gene matches: 7. Germline V gives CDR1 DFQATT, CDR2 SNEGSKA (reference sequence). The CDR3 runs 14 residues. The CDR3 reads CSARKGQGIEPQHF. CDR3 nucleotide sequence: TGCAGTGCTAGAAAGGGACAGGGAATCGAGCCCCAGCATTTT.

This chain uses TRBV6-5 with TRBJ1-1, with no clear D. Germline V gene lookup returns CDR1 MNHEY and CDR2 SVGAGI. V was clipped by 3 bases and J by 5 bases, with 13 bases between them. CDR3 length: 14 residues. The CDR3 DNA follows: TGTGCCAGCAGTTATAATCCCTGGGGAACTGAAGCTTTCTTT. Translated: CASSYNPWGTEAFF.

This clonotype occurred a few times. V usage is TRBV12-3 or TRBV12-4 and J usage is TRBJ2-1; a possible D gene is TRBD2 (6 bases). V lost 5 bases and J 0 bases, leaving 14 bases between the germline ends. The CDR3 is 16 amino acids. The chain's CDR3 is CASSLGGGASYNEQFF. The CDR3 bases are TGTGCCAGCAGTCTGGGTGGCGGGGCCTCCTACAATGAGCAGTTCTTC.

The chain uses TRBV4-2 and TRBJ2-1, with a weak D call TRBD2 (6 bases). CDR3 size: 17 residues. V gave up 4 bases and J gave up 2 bases, with 18 bases separating them. Germline CDR1 LGHNA, CDR2 YNFKEQ. The CDR3 nucleotides read TGTGCCAGCAGCCTTGTTTCCGGGAGCGAAACCTACAATGAGCAGTTCTTC. Protein: CASSLVSGSETYNEQFF.

The chain employs TRBV4-1 and TRBJ2-3; no firm D call. Germline V gene data show CDR1 as MGHRA and CDR2 as YSYEKL. Trimming cost V 0 bases and J 2 bases, with 9 bases left between them. The CDR3 is 15 amino acids. Written as DNA, the CDR3 is TGCGCCAGCAGCCAAGATAGGGCCAACACAGATACGCAGTATTTT. This translates into CASSQDRANTDTQYF.

The chain is built from TRBV11-2 and TRBJ2-1, with 8 bases aligning to TRBD2. Germline CDR1 is SGHAT and CDR2 is FQNNGV. The CDR3 extends over 16 amino acids. The V and J ends lost 2 bases and 4 bases, in that order; junction bases with no gene match: 7. CDR3 loop: CASSLSRSGGYNEQFF. CDR3 coding DNA: TGTGCCAGCAGCTTAAGTCGCTCGGGGGGGTACAATGAGCAGTTCTTC.

V and J are TRBV12-3 or TRBV12-4 and TRBJ1-2; D gene unclear. The CDR3 is made up of 15 amino acids. The V gene lost 7 bases and the J gene lost 4 bases, with 19 bases spanning the gap. The CDR3 DNA is TGTGCCAGCACCCGCGTTGGCGGGCTGGCCTATGGCTACACCTTC. Amino acids: CASTRVGGLAYGYTF.

This chain connects TRBV27 to TRBJ2-3; unclear D gene. CDR3 length: 16 residues. Germline-derived CDR1 and CDR2 are MNHEY and SMNVEV (reference sequence). With 1 base removed from V and 0 bases from J, the gap between germline ends came to 11 bases. The CDR3 DNA reads as TGTGCCAGCAGTTTATTCTCCGGGCCTAGCACAGATACGCAGTATTTT. Translation gives CASSLFSGPSTDTQYF.